This paragraph covers one T cell receptor (beta chain) sequence. What it recognizes is unknown. These data belong to a study of OX40 agonist ivuxolimab in advanced cancers. As for the study in general: Head and neck, renal cell, melanoma or hepatocellular carcinoma were the cancers that dose-escalation patients had. Participants averaged approximately 60 years of age (range roughly 23 to 90) and were less than 85% male. Study outcomes and limitations: Blood T cells, both CD4+ and CD8+, expanded clonally by week 6 at 0.1 to 3.0 mg/kg.

Repertoires were generated with immunoSEQ multiplex PCR, while TCRdb's copy carries only in-frame clones and drops some. The sample includes 55,000 to 85,000 clones, about 90% of them seen just once. Trimming left V 5 bases short and J 8 bases short, with 9 bases between. The CDR3 is 11 amino acids. The germline gives CDR1 SGHAT, CDR2 FQNNGV. The sequences come from CD4+ or CD8+ T cells sorted from blood, collected in a trial of the OX40 agonist ivuxolimab. This chain connects TRBV11-2 to TRBJ1-1; no firm D call. This receptor was taken from an adult with an advanced solid tumor such as melanoma, head and neck, liver or kidney cancer. The CDR3: CASSALSEAFF. The CDR3 bases are TGTGCCAGCAGCGCTCTAAGCGAAGCTTTCTTT.